Sequencing of this TCR beta chain was carried out in a study of human T cells and chemical hapten exposure. Looking at the study overall: 2% DPC was applied to approximately 2 cm by approximately 2 cm of upper inner arm skin for sensitization. Study-wide results and caveats: TCRs exceeding 1 in 1000 frequency stayed unchanged with DPC sensitization. Counts of expanded TCRs (at PT1) showed a positive correlation with patch test score.

TCRdb itself ran the RACE reads through MiXCR, one entry per CDR3 protein. The sample contains around 180,000 distinct CDR3 sequences, under 35% of which appear only once. As concerns this clonotype: As yet, its antigen is unknown.

Time point specified: pre-sensitization, week 0. Treatment: therapeutic diphenylcyclopropenone sensitization with weekly scalp DPC. Sequencing started from total RNA isolated from unfractionated whole blood. The CDR3 consists of 17 residues. V was trimmed by 5 bases and J by 0 bases, leaving 17 bases between them. The germline CDR1 and CDR2 sequences are MNHEY and SMNVEV (reference sequence). This sequence joins TRBV27 and TRBJ2-1, with D perhaps TRBD2 (5 bases). The material was whole blood, obtained in connection with sensitization to the hapten diphenylcyclopropenone (DPC). This clonotype was sampled from a woman aged 25 to 39 with alopecia areata. Some clones in this sample may be carry-over from other donors' samples. The CDR3 DNA reads TGTGCCAGCAGTCCCCCAGGCGGGTCCGTCTCCTACAATGAGCAGTTCTTC. Translation: CASSPPGGSVSYNEQFF.